This is a list of T cell receptor beta chains from one sample in a study of T cell responses to AZD1222 COVID-19 vaccine. Assay: immunoSEQ multiplex PCR; the TCRdb copy retains only in-frame clones and omits some. The repertoire includes tens of thousands of clones, roughly nine tenths of them detected once, and approximately 4.2% sits in the top ten. Here the sequenced sample was peripheral blood, taken on day 0 of AZD1222 vaccination. These receptors all stem from an adult in good health. CDR3s include the opening cysteine and the closing phenylalanine or tryptophan. D genes are given only for firm matches. Part of the rows lack a size; the others show once, few, many or a class for expanded clones.

CDR3 DNA	CDR3 protein	D gene	V gene	J gene	clone size
TGTGTCGGGGCCCACTCTGGAAACACCATATATTTT	CVGAHSGNTIYF	.	TRBV19	TRBJ1-3	once
TGTGCCAGCAAGACGGGGGGGAATGGCTACACCTTC	CASKTGGNGYTF	.	TRBV6-5	TRBJ1-2	.
TGTGCCAGCAGCTTAGCCGGGACTAGCGGGAGAAATGAGCAGTTCTTC	CASSLAGTSGRNEQFF	TRBD2	TRBV7-2	TRBJ2-1	.
TGTGCCAGCAGTCGGCTTCGGACAGGGAGATACAATGAGCAGTTCTTC	CASSRLRTGRYNEQFF	TRBD1	TRBV5-6	TRBJ2-1	once
TGTGCCAGCTCACCCACGGACCCCGGAAACACCATATATTTT	CASSPTDPGNTIYF	.	TRBV18	TRBJ1-3	.
TGTGCCAGCAGCTTTTCTAACACTGAAGCTTTCTTT	CASSFSNTEAFF	.	TRBV11-3	TRBJ1-1	.
TGTGCCAGCAGCGGACTAGCGGGAGGACTCTCGGCGGAGACCCAGTACTTC	CASSGLAGGLSAETQYF	TRBD2	TRBV7-9	TRBJ2-5	once
TGTGCCAGCAGCTTTGGTCCCAATGAGCAGTTCTTC	CASSFGPNEQFF	.	TRBV7-3	TRBJ2-1	.
TGTGCCAGCAGTCCAACTCCGAATGAGCAGTTCTTC	CASSPTPNEQFF	.	TRBV12-3/TRBV12-4	TRBJ2-1	.
TGTGCAAGTCGCTTAGAAGGGACGCAGCACCAGCATTTT	CASRLEGTQHQHF	.	TRBV12-2	TRBJ1-5	few
TGTGCCAGCAGCCAAGAATGGTCACCCCTCCACTTT	CASSQEWSPLHF	.	TRBV3-1/TRBV3-2	TRBJ1-6	few
TGTGCCAGCAGCTTCTCGGTTACTAACTATGGCTACACCTTC	CASSFSVTNYGYTF	.	TRBV5-6	TRBJ1-2	once
TGTGCCAGTATCTCCGGGACACGGCGATCATTGAACTATGGCTACACCTTC	CASISGTRRSLNYGYTF	.	TRBV19	TRBJ1-2	.
TGTGCCAGCAGCCAAGAAAGGGGCTACACCTTC	CASSQERGYTF	.	TRBV3-1/TRBV3-2	TRBJ1-2	once
TGTGCCATCAGTGAAGGGAACACTGAAGCTTTCTTT	CAISEGNTEAFF	.	TRBV10-3	TRBJ1-1	.
TGTGCCAGCAGTCCCTGGGGAAGCTATGGCTACACCTTC	CASSPWGSYGYTF	.	TRBV12-3/TRBV12-4	TRBJ1-2	.
TGTGCCAGCAGTTTAAGGACAGGTGGGAATGAGCAGTTCTTC	CASSLRTGGNEQFF	TRBD1	TRBV27	TRBJ2-1	.
TGCGCCAGCAGCTTGGCTCCGGGATCAACTAATGAAAAACTGTTTTTT	CASSLAPGSTNEKLFF	.	TRBV5-1	TRBJ1-4	.
TGTGCCAGCAGCTTAAACGGGGGGACCAACAATGAGCAGTTCTTC	CASSLNGGTNNEQFF	TRBD2	TRBV7-3	TRBJ2-1	.
TGTGCCAGCGGCTTTGACACCGGGGAGCTGTTTTTT	CASGFDTGELFF	.	TRBV5-4	TRBJ2-2	.
TGTGCCAGCAGCTTGGACGGTCGAAGCTCCTACGAGCAGTACTTC	CASSLDGRSSYEQYF	.	TRBV7-6	TRBJ2-7	once
TGTGCCTGTGACGCCCGGGCAGGGAGAGGGCGCACCATATATTTT	CACDARAGRGRTIYF	.	TRBV30	TRBJ1-3	.
TGTGCCAGCAGCGTAGTGGACAGGAGCTCCTACAATGAGCAGTTCTTC	CASSVVDRSSYNEQFF	TRBD1	TRBV9	TRBJ2-1	.
TGTGCCAGCAGCATGGCCGGGACTAGAGGAGCAGATACGCAGTATTTT	CASSMAGTRGADTQYF	TRBD2	TRBV2	TRBJ2-3	.
TGCAGCGTTGCTGTTACCCCTGGAAACACCATATATTTT	CSVAVTPGNTIYF	.	TRBV29-1	TRBJ1-3	.
TGTGCCAGCAGCTCGACTAGCGGGGAAGAGACCCAGTACTTC	CASSSTSGEETQYF	TRBD2	TRBV5-4	TRBJ2-5	.
TGTGCCAGCAGCCTCGCCTTTGGGACAGGGAACACCGGGGAGCTGTTTTTT	CASSLAFGTGNTGELFF	TRBD1	TRBV5-8	TRBJ2-2	.
TGTGCCAGCATGACAGGGAACGGCTATGGCTACACCTTC	CASMTGNGYGYTF	TRBD1	TRBV6-6	TRBJ1-2	.
TGTGCCAGCAGCGTAGAGGCGGGGGGTCTTCCCGGAGATACGCAGTATTTT	CASSVEAGGLPGDTQYF	TRBD2	TRBV9	TRBJ2-3	.
TGTGCCAGCAGCCCCCGAGGAGGCCGTCAGCCCCAGCATTTT	CASSPRGGRQPQHF	.	TRBV3-1/TRBV3-2	TRBJ1-5	few
TGTGCCAGCAGTAAAGGGTCTGAGCAGTTCTTC	CASSKGSEQFF	.	TRBV2	TRBJ2-1	.
TGTGCCAGCAGCACAACGGGACTCGGAAACTATGGCTACACCTTC	CASSTTGLGNYGYTF	.	TRBV11-2	TRBJ1-2	.
TGTGCCAGCAGTTCCCCCCCGGGACAGGGTTTCTATGGCTACACCTTC	CASSSPPGQGFYGYTF	TRBD1	TRBV6-5	TRBJ1-2	.
TGTGCCAGCAGTTACGTAGCGGGGGGCACAGATACGCAGTATTTT	CASSYVAGGTDTQYF	TRBD2	TRBV6-6	TRBJ2-3	.
TGTGCCAGCAGCCAGGCTCGGGGTACTGGAAACACCATATATTTT	CASSQARGTGNTIYF	.	TRBV4-2	TRBJ1-3	few
TGCGCCAGCACTGATCCCCGCTGTAACCCCACTGAAGCTTTCTTT	CASTDPRCNPTEAFF	.	TRBV10-1	TRBJ1-1	.
TGTGCCAGCAGCTTAGCGTACGGGACAGGGAATCAGCCCCAGCATTTT	CASSLAYGTGNQPQHF	TRBD1	TRBV7-2	TRBJ1-5	.
TGTGCCAGCAGCTTTAGTAGGGGGGATGTCCCAGATACGCAGTATTTT	CASSFSRGDVPDTQYF	.	TRBV11-3	TRBJ2-3	.
TGTGCCAGCAGCTTTCCCGGGGGAAGCGGGGAGCTGTTTTTT	CASSFPGGSGELFF	.	TRBV7-2	TRBJ2-2	.
TGTGCTAGTGGTTGGATGCTGGGCGGGACTGAAGCTTTCTTT	CASGWMLGGTEAFF	.	TRBV12-5	TRBJ1-1	.
TGTGCCAGCAGGCCCCCGGGTTACACTGAAGCTTTCTTT	CASRPPGYTEAFF	.	TRBV3-1/TRBV3-2	TRBJ1-1	.
TGTGCCAGCACCTTACGGGGGGTAGGCGAGACCCAGTACTTC	CASTLRGVGETQYF	.	TRBV21-1	TRBJ2-5	.
TGTGCCTGGAGTGCAGGGGGGTGGGACACACACAGAAACACCATATATTTT	CAWSAGGWDTHRNTIYF	TRBD1	TRBV30	TRBJ1-3	.
TGTGCCAGCAGCCGGGACAGTAGGGCGAACTACCCTGGCTACACCTTC	CASSRDSRANYPGYTF	TRBD1	TRBV7-2	TRBJ1-2	.
TGTGCCACGAAAGGTGGGGGGGGAAATAGCAATCAGCCCCAGCATTTT	CATKGGGGNSNQPQHF	.	TRBV19	TRBJ1-5	.
TGTGCCAGCAGCCGGGGCGGGTGGAACACCGGGGAGCTGTTTTTT	CASSRGGWNTGELFF	.	TRBV6-5	TRBJ2-2	.
TGTGCCAGTATAGACAGGGCCCTTAGCAATCAGCCCCAGCATTTT	CASIDRALSNQPQHF	TRBD1	TRBV19	TRBJ1-5	.
TGCGCCAGCAGCTTTGCACTAGCGGGTGGAAATGAGCAGTTCTTC	CASSFALAGGNEQFF	TRBD2	TRBV5-1	TRBJ2-1	.
TGTGCCAGCAGCTTAGGAGGGGAGGTGAACACTGAAGCTTTCTTT	CASSLGGEVNTEAFF	.	TRBV11-3	TRBJ1-1	.
TGCGCCAGCAGCCAAGGGGACAGGCCGGGGGGCTACACCTTC	CASSQGDRPGGYTF	TRBD1	TRBV4-1	TRBJ1-2	.
TGTGCCAGCAGTTCCAGACTAGCGGGAGAACTCGAGCAGTACTTC	CASSSRLAGELEQYF	TRBD2	TRBV27	TRBJ2-7	.
TGTGCCAGCAGCGTGTATGAAGGAGATGGCTACACCTTC	CASSVYEGDGYTF	.	TRBV11-1	TRBJ1-2	once